This entry lists 21 T cell receptor beta chains sequenced from one sample in a study of blood T cell repertoires in COVID-19. TCRdb's table, derived via immunoSEQ multiplex PCR, lists solely in-frame clones and lacks some. This repertoire shows about 140,000 clones, roughly 80% found once; its top ten account for around 3.4%. The specimen sequenced was peripheral blood. These receptors originate from a man aged 65 to 79 who had recovered from COVID-19.

This chain joins TRBV9 and TRBJ2-1; maybe TRBD1 (5 bases). CDR3 size: 16 residues. Looked up from germline, CDR1 is SGDLS and CDR2 is YYNGEE. Trimming took off 3 bases at V and 5 bases at J, with 18 bases between the two ends. The DNA for the CDR3 is TGTGCCAGCAGCGCACTCTTGGGGCTCGGACACAATGAGCAGTTCTTC. Protein product: CASSALLGLGHNEQFF. Supplemented by reference TRBV9 and TRBJ2-1, the full variable domain reads DSGVTQTPKHLITATGQRVTLRCSPRSGDLSVYWYQQSLDQGLQFLIQYYNGEERAKGNILERFSAQQFPDLHSELNLSSLELGDSALYFCASSALLGLGHNEQFFGPGTRLTVL.

The chain couples TRBV29-1 to TRBJ1-2, with D possibly TRBD1 on 5 matching bases. The CDR3 contains 15 residues. Germline CDR1 is SQVTM and CDR2 is ANQGSEA. With 6 bases removed from V and 4 bases from J, the gap between germline ends came to 21 bases. CDR3 bases: TGCAGCGTCACGGTGGCAGGGCGTACCGGCTATGGCTACACCTTC. Translating it yields CSVTVAGRTGYGYTF.

This clone is a singleton in its sample. The chain has TRBV3-1 (or the pseudogene TRBV3-2) and TRBJ2-7; no clear D. The CDR3 is 13 residues long. Germline V gene lookup returns CDR1 LGHDT and CDR2 YNNKEL (reference sequence). Trimming pared 1 base from V and 3 bases from J, leaving 7 bases between. CDR3 sequence reads: CASSQVISYEQYF. CDR3 DNA: TGTGCCAGCAGCCAAGTGATCAGCTACGAGCAGTACTTC.

J is TRBJ2-1 and V is TRBV27; D might be TRBD2 (5 bases). With 5 bases removed from V and 7 bases from J, the gap between germline ends came to 15 bases. Per the germline V gene, CDR1 is MNHEY and CDR2 is SMNVEV (reference sequence). The CDR3 is made up of 14 amino acids. The DNA for the CDR3 is TGTGCCAGCAGTACCACCGGGTGGAGGAATGAGCAGTTCTTC. This codes for CASSTTGWRNEQFF.

The chain is built from TRBV5-1 and TRBJ2-3; 8 bases line up with TRBD2. Germline values: CDR1 SGHRS, CDR2 YFSETQ. The V and J ends lost 6 bases and 0 bases, in that order; junction bases with no gene match: 3. There are 14 residues in the CDR3. In DNA form, the CDR3 reads TGCGCCAGCACGTCTAGCGGGAGCACAGATACGCAGTATTTT. Protein: CASTSSGSTDTQYF.

The chain has TRBV15 and TRBJ2-7; 8 positions agree with TRBD1. Germline loops: CDR1 LNHNV, CDR2 YYDKDF (reference sequence). V trimming: 1 base; J trimming: 3 bases; junction bases outside the gene matches: 5. This CDR3 region has 15 residues. Here the CDR3 reads CATSRAGGVSYEQYF. CDR3 bases: TGTGCCACCAGCAGAGCAGGGGGCGTAAGCTACGAGCAGTACTTC.

The chain combines TRBV19 with TRBJ2-3, with D perhaps TRBD2 (6 bases). V lost 7 bases and J 4 bases, leaving 18 bases between the germline ends. Germline loops: CDR1 LNHDA, CDR2 SQIVND (reference sequence). The CDR3 has 15 residues. In DNA, the CDR3 is TGTGCCAGTATAGACGGAGGGGCCCGGCCAGATACGCAGTATTTT. Translated: CASIDGGARPDTQYF.

The rearrangement joins TRBV4-1 to TRBJ2-5; 15 nucleotides agree with TRBD2. Germline assignment: CDR1 MGHRA and CDR2 YSYEKL. This CDR3 has 17 amino acids. V lost 4 bases to trimming and J lost 4 bases; unmatched junction nucleotides: 7. CDR3 region: CASSLGLAGGYRETQYF. The CDR3, as DNA: TGCGCCAGCAGCCTGGGACTAGCGGGAGGTTATCGAGAGACCCAGTACTTC.

The chain couples TRBV6-6 to TRBJ2-7, with a possible D match to TRBD1 (6 bases). CDR3 size: 16 residues. V dropped 6 bases and J dropped 0 bases, with 18 bases sitting between them. Germline loops: CDR1 MNHNY, CDR2 SVGAGI (reference sequence). CDR3 amino acids: CASSPPEGVSSYEQYF. The CDR3, as DNA: TGTGCCAGCAGCCCTCCTGAGGGGGTAAGCTCCTACGAGCAGTACTTC.

V and J are TRBV9 and TRBJ2-1, with a possible D match to TRBD2 (6 bases). The CDR3 is 16 residues long. Germline V lookup: CDR1 SGDLS, CDR2 YYNGEE. V was shortened by 0 bases and J by 3 bases, with 13 bases between the two germline ends. The CDR3 coding sequence is TGTGCCAGCAGCGTAGTTGGAGGGCCTAGCTACAATGAGCAGTTCTTC. Protein product: CASSVVGGPSYNEQFF.

The chain recombines TRBV5-1 with TRBJ2-5; D is perhaps TRBD1 (6 bases). The V end lost 0 bases, the J end lost 2 bases, and 14 bases lay between the germline ends. This CDR3 has 16 amino acids. Germline CDR1 and CDR2: SGHRS and YFSETQ. Here the CDR3 DNA reads TGCGCCAGCAGCTTGGCGGGTCGAGGGGGTCAAGAGACCCAGTACTTC. Translation gives CASSLAGRGGQETQYF. The whole variable domain, remainder taken from reference TRBV5-1 and TRBJ2-5, is KAGVTQTPRYLIKTRGQQVTLSCSPISGHRSVSWYQQTPGQGLQFLFEYFSETQRNKGNFPGRFSGRQFSNSRSEMNVSTLELGDSALYLCASSLAGRGGQETQYFGPGTRLLVL.

In its sample, this clone was seen a few times. The chain combines TRBV19 with TRBJ1-4; TRBD1 matches at 9 bases. This CDR3 is 14 amino acids long. Germline CDR1 reads LNHDA; CDR2 reads SQIVND (reference sequence). V lost 6 bases and J lost 6; bases outside the gene matches: 5. The CDR3 nucleotides read TGTGCCAGTAGATACAGGGGGCAGGATGAAAAACTGTTTTTT. As protein: CASRYRGQDEKLFF.

The chain combines TRBV3-1 (or the pseudogene TRBV3-2) with TRBJ2-5; no reliable D call. The CDR3 has 13 residues. CDR1 and CDR2 (germline): LGHDT, YNNKEL (reference sequence). Trimming removed 1 base from V and 5 bases from J, with 8 bases in between. The CDR3 loop is CASSQGPAETQYF. The CDR3 DNA follows: TGTGCCAGCAGCCAAGGTCCCGCGGAGACCCAGTACTTC.

The chain carries TRBV30 and TRBJ1-5; D gene uncertain. Trimming removed 4 bases from V and 0 bases from J, with 10 bases in between. From germline, CDR1 is GTSNPN and CDR2 SVGIG (reference sequence). The CDR3 is made up of 14 amino acids. CDR3 sequence reads: CAWNSDYSNQPQHF. The CDR3 nucleotides read TGTGCCTGGAACAGTGATTATAGCAATCAGCCCCAGCATTTT.

V and J are TRBV27 and TRBJ2-7; the match to TRBD1 covers 12 bases. CDR1 and CDR2 (germline): MNHEY, SMNVEV (reference sequence). The CDR3 has 14 amino acids. V shed 4 bases, J shed 6 bases, and the junction held 4 bases outside the gene matches. CDR3 coding DNA: TGTGCCAGCAGTTACGGGACAGGGGGCCGCGAGCAGTACTTC. Translated: CASSYGTGGREQYF.

The V and J genes are TRBV29-1 and TRBJ2-2; 7 bases align to TRBD2. Germline CDR1 reads SQVTM; CDR2 reads ANQGSEA. Trimming took 6 bases from V and 5 from J; bases not matched to a gene: 6. There are 13 residues in the CDR3. The CDR3 reads CSVQAGLTGELFF. The CDR3 nucleotides read TGCAGCGTCCAAGCGGGATTAACCGGGGAGCTGTTTTTT.

The chain couples TRBV2 to TRBJ1-5; D may be TRBD1 (6 bases). CDR3 length equals 14 residues. Trimming left V 6 bases short and J 2 bases short, with 11 bases between. Germline-derived CDR1 and CDR2 are SNHLY and FYNNEI. This chain's CDR3 is CASRGAGGNQPQHF. The CDR3 DNA sequence: TGTGCCAGCAGGGGGGCAGGGGGCAATCAGCCCCAGCATTTT.

The chain couples TRBV4-3 to TRBJ2-2; 7 bases are a match to TRBD1. From germline, CDR1 is LGHNA and CDR2 YSLEER. The V gene end was trimmed by 8 bases and the J gene end by 0 bases; junction bases not matched to a gene: 6. This CDR3 is built from 15 residues. CDR3 residues: CASQKGTANTGELFF. The CDR3 DNA is TGCGCCAGCCAAAAGGGGACAGCGAACACCGGGGAGCTGTTTTTT.

This clone was found once. V gene TRBV2 combines with J gene TRBJ1-2; 7 bases agree with TRBD1. The CDR3 loop spans 13 amino acids. Per the germline V gene, CDR1 is SNHLY and CDR2 is FYNNEI. Trimming at V came to 7 bases and at J to 8 bases, leaving 10 bases not matched to a gene. CDR3 nucleotides: TGTGCCAGCATTCCAGGGGGAAGAGGAGGCTACACCTTC. Residues: CASIPGGRGGYTF. Full variable domain (outside the CDR3, taken from reference TRBV2 and TRBJ1-2): EPEVTQTPSHQVTQMGQEVILRCVPISNHLYFYWYRQILGQKVEFLVSFYNNEISEKSEIFDDQFSVERPDGSNFTLKIRSTKLEDSAMYFCASIPGGRGGYTFGSGTRLTVV.

The V gene is TRBV5-4, the J gene TRBJ1-5; TRBD1 agrees at 10 bases. After removal of 2 bases from V and 4 bases from J, the junction contained 3 bases not matched to a gene. Germline values: CDR1 SGHNT, CDR2 YYREEE (reference sequence). This CDR3 is built from 15 residues. CDR3 protein: CASSFQGQGNQPQHF. The DNA of the CDR3 is TGTGCCAGCAGCTTTCAGGGACAGGGGAATCAGCCCCAGCATTTT.

The chain has TRBV19 and TRBJ1-1, with 9 bases identical to TRBD1. The J segment lost 0 bases and the V segment lost 8 bases, leaving 10 bases of the junction unmatched. This CDR3 has 16 amino acids. Looked up from germline, CDR1 is LNHDA and CDR2 is SQIVND (reference sequence). The CDR3, as DNA: TGTGCCAGTGGGGTCCCGGGACAGGGAATGAACACTGAAGCTTTCTTT. Translated: CASGVPGQGMNTEAFF.